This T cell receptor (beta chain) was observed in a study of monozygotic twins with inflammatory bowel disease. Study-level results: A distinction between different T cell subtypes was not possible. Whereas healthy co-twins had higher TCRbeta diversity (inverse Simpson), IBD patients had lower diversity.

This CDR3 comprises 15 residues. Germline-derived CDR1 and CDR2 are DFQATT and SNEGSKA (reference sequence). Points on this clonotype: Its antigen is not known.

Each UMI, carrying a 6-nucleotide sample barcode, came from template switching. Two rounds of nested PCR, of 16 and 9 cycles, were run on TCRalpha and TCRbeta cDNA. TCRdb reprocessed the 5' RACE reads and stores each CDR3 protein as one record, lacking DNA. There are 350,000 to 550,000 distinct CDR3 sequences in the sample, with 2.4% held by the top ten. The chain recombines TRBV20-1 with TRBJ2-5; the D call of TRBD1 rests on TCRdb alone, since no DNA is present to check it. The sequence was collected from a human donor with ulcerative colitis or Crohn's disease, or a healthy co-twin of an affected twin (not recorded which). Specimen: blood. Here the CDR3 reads CSARKAGVVKETQYF.